Below are 21 T cell receptor beta chains sequenced from a single sample in a study of vaccination and CD4 T cells after COVID-19 (dated by TCRdb to the early 2020s). Which antigens these TCRs recognize remains unknown. The sample's treatment or condition label, in plain terms: approximately 11-day PBMC culture with coronavirus spike peptide pools or control peptides (ViraFEST assay). Libraries were made using PCR. Data came from an Illumina iSeq 100. DNA from cultured CD4+ T cells underwent TCR sequencing with the Oncomine TCR Beta short-read assay at the Johns Hopkins FTIC core. TCRdb passed the public sequencing reads through fastp at Q25 and MiXCR, retaining productive beta sequences. Each CDR3 protein gets just one entry, which takes the most common genes and DNA from the rows behind it. In all, the sample holds about 5,500 distinct CDR3 sequences, and around 32% of those were seen once. The biggest ten clones account for over 20% of the sample.

Sample: CD4+ T cells from blood, cultured in vitro, taken after SARS-CoV-2 vaccination. The receptors come from a human donor who had recovered from COVID-19.

The rearrangement uses TRBV6-1 and TRBJ2-3, with TRBD1 as a possible D gene (6 bases). In germline, CDR1 is MNHNS, CDR2 SASEGT. With 7 bases removed from V and 6 bases from J, the gap between germline ends came to 20 bases. This CDR3 spans 15 amino acids. CDR3 region: CASNQLGQGSDTQYF. Written as DNA, the CDR3 is TGTGCCAGCAATCAGCTCGGGCAGGGGTCGGATACGCAGTATTTT.

This clonotype is judged medium-sized. The chain joins TRBV20-1 to TRBJ2-5; maybe TRBD1 (5 bases). The V and J ends lost 0 bases and 2 bases respectively, with 10 bases between them. The germline V gene has CDR1 DFQATT and CDR2 SNEGSKA (reference sequence). The CDR3 has 14 amino acids. The CDR3 protein is CSARDGRQQETQYF. The CDR3 region has the DNA TGCAGTGCTAGAGATGGACGACAGCAAGAGACCCAGTACTTC.

The chain joins TRBV28 to TRBJ1-1, with D maybe TRBD1 (5 bases). Germline CDR1 is MDHEN and CDR2 is SYDVKM. The ends were cut back, 5 bases at V and 6 bases at J, with 19 bases in the middle. The CDR3 is 15 residues long. CDR3 DNA: TGTGCCAGCAGTCTAGGTGCTGCGGGGGAAGCTGAAGCTTTCTTT. Amino acids: CASSLGAAGEAEAFF.

The V gene is TRBV7-9, the J gene TRBJ1-1, with D tentatively TRBD1 (5 bases). The germline CDR1 and CDR2 sequences are SEHNR and FQNEAQ (reference sequence). This CDR3 is 16 amino acids long. V shed 1 base and J shed 4 bases, with 16 bases lying between them. CDR3 region: CASSLEGGVGGTEAFF. DNA of the CDR3: TGTGCCAGCAGCTTAGAGGGAGGGGTCGGAGGCACTGAAGCTTTCTTT.

A note on this clonotype: Because it lacks the conserved phenylalanine or tryptophan at the end, this CDR3 is likely a read error. The chain combines TRBV7-2 with TRBJ2-7; 13 bases fit TRBD2. Germline V lookup: CDR1 SGHTA, CDR2 FQGNSA. The junction had 6 bases not matched to a gene; V was cut back by 1 base and J by 6 bases. The length of the CDR3 is 16 residues. The CDR3 DNA follows: TGTGCCAGCAGCTTAGTTTACGGACTAGCGGGAGTCGAGCAGTACATC. Translated, it gives CASSLVYGLAGVEQYI.

The chain combines TRBV7-9 with TRBJ2-1; 11 bases are shared with TRBD2. V was clipped by 8 bases and J by 2 bases; unmatched bases: 8. CDR1 is SEHNR, CDR2 FQNEAQ, per germline (reference sequence). CDR3 length equals 16 residues. CDR3 sequence reads: CASSSQTSGAYNEQFF. In DNA, the CDR3 is TGTGCCAGCTCCAGCCAGACTAGCGGGGCCTACAATGAGCAGTTCTTC.

This chain links TRBV6-5 with TRBJ2-1; 11 bases are a match to TRBD1. There are 15 residues in the CDR3. After removal of 4 bases from V and 9 bases from J, the junction contained 8 bases not matched to a gene. Germline-derived CDR1 and CDR2 are MNHEY and SVGAGI. CDR3 residues: CASSSGTGGGSEQFF. CDR3 nucleotide sequence: TGTGCCAGCAGTTCCGGGACAGGGGGTGGTAGTGAGCAGTTCTTC.

This clonotype occurred a few times. V gene TRBV28 combines with J gene TRBJ1-2; 10 nucleotides match TRBD1. Germline V gives CDR1 MDHEN, CDR2 SYDVKM. This CDR3 contains 12 residues. Trimming removed 11 bases from V and 8 bases from J; junction bases left unmatched: 8. CDR3 residues: CAAEDRGSGYTF. Here the CDR3 DNA reads TGTGCCGCGGAGGACAGGGGGAGCGGCTACACCTTC.

The table lists this clonotype with a few counts. J is TRBJ2-1 and V is TRBV24-1; TRBD2 aligns across 10 bases. J was trimmed by 10 bases and V by 5 bases; bases with no gene match: 10. Germline CDR1 KGHDR, CDR2 SFDVKD. The CDR3 runs to 15 residues. The CDR3 nucleotides are TGTGCCACCAGTGCTCGCCTAGCGGGAGCACGAGAGCAGTTCTTC. It codes for CATSARLAGAREQFF.

The sample holds a few counts of this clonotype. The gene calls are TRBV20-1 and TRBJ2-7; tentatively, D is TRBD2 (7 bases). The CDR3 has 17 amino acids. The V end lost 2 bases, the J end lost 9 bases, and 29 bases lay between the germline ends. CDR1 is DFQATT, CDR2 SNEGSKA, per germline (reference sequence). The CDR3 sequence is CSARKFAGASGPGVQYF. The DNA for the CDR3 is TGCAGTGCTAGAAAGTTCGCGGGGGCCTCCGGACCGGGGGTGCAGTACTTC.

This rearrangement joins TRBV19 to TRBJ1-5; 8 bases are shared with TRBD1. CDR3 size: 15 residues. V lost 7 bases and J lost 7; bases outside the gene matches: 12. Germline V gene data show CDR1 as LNHDA and CDR2 as SQIVND (reference sequence). In nucleotides, the CDR3 is TGTGCCAGTAACCATCAGGGGGCTAGCGCCCAGCCCCAGCATTTT. It yields the protein CASNHQGASAQPQHF.

The chain carries TRBV6-1 and TRBJ1-1; TRBD1 matches at 12 bases. Germline loops: CDR1 MNHNS, CDR2 SASEGT. With V trimmed by 7 bases and J by 10 bases, 13 bases remained unmatched. The CDR3 is made up of 15 amino acids. The CDR3 sequence: CASKVGTGGAGLAFF. Written as DNA, the CDR3 is TGTGCCAGCAAAGTGGGGACAGGGGGCGCTGGGCTAGCTTTCTTT.

The chain joins TRBV6-5 to TRBJ2-7; D not resolved. This CDR3 has 15 amino acids. Germline V gene sequence: CDR1 MNHEY, CDR2 SVGAGI. Deletions cut 0 bases from V and 1 base from J, with 10 bases between. The CDR3 DNA reads TGTGCCAGCAGTTACTCGGCCCTAGGGTCCTACGAGCAGTACTTC. As protein: CASSYSALGSYEQYF.

This chain joins TRBV27 and TRBJ2-7; 7 bases are shared with TRBD2. The CDR3 spans 15 residues. The V and J ends lost 2 bases and 3 bases, in that order; junction bases with no gene match: 7. CDR1 MNHEY and CDR2 SMNVEV come from the germline V gene (reference sequence). The CDR3 spells CASSLGGEGGYEQYF. The CDR3 DNA is TGTGCCAGCAGTTTAGGAGGGGAGGGCGGCTACGAGCAGTACTTC.

This clonotype was seen more than once but under ten times. The chain couples TRBV18 to TRBJ2-5; D perhaps matches TRBD2 (6 bases). V shed 4 bases and J shed 2 bases, with 8 bases lying between them. Germline-derived CDR1 and CDR2 are KGHSH and LQKENI. The CDR3 sequence is 13 residues long. The CDR3 loop is CASSLGGQETQYF. CDR3 sequence (DNA): TGTGCCAGCTCACTTGGGGGGCAAGAGACCCAGTACTTC.

By frequency in the sample, this clonotype is medium-sized. The chain recombines TRBV20-1 with TRBJ1-5; 9 nucleotides line up with TRBD1. The germline CDR1 and CDR2 sequences are DFQATT and SNEGSKA (reference sequence). CDR3 size: 15 residues. V was pared by 6 bases and J by 6 bases, with 12 bases of the junction left unmatched. CDR3 DNA sequence: TGCAGTGCGTATGGGGACAGGGCCCTCGTTCAGCCCCAGCATTTT. Translating gives CSAYGDRALVQPQHF.

By its share, this clonotype is medium-sized. The CDR3 loop is CASSTEGRGGQPQHF. Here the CDR3 DNA reads TGTGCCAGCAGTACAGAGGGGAGGGGGGGTCAGCCCCAGCATTTT. The V call is TRBV7-8, the J call TRBJ1-5; weak D call: TRBD1 (6 bases). Between the trimmed V and J ends, which lost 6 bases and 6 bases, there was a span of 18 bases. The CDR3 runs 15 residues. Looked up from germline, CDR1 is SGHVS and CDR2 is FQNEAQ.

This clonotype turned up a few times. This rearrangement joins TRBV9 to TRBJ2-1; 7 bases agree with TRBD2. V shed 0 bases and J 7 bases; nucleotides not matched to a gene: 10. CDR1 is SGDLS, CDR2 YYNGEE, per germline. The CDR3 is 16 residues long. CDR3 protein: CASSVAGGSWENEQFF. The CDR3 nucleotides are TGTGCCAGCAGCGTAGCCGGCGGGAGTTGGGAGAATGAGCAGTTCTTC.

The J gene is TRBJ2-3, the V gene TRBV19; no reliable D call. CDR1 is LNHDA and CDR2 is SQIVND in the germline V gene (reference sequence). The CDR3 has 15 amino acids. Trimming shortened V by 1 base and J by 0 bases, and 8 bases separated the two germline ends. CDR3 coding DNA: TGTGCCAGTAGTATAGGGGCCGTCAGCACAGATACGCAGTATTTT. Protein product: CASSIGAVSTDTQYF. Using reference TRBV19 and TRBJ2-3 for the parts outside the CDR3, the full variable domain is DGGITQSPKYLFRKEGQNVTLSCEQNLNHDAMYWYRQDPGQGLRLIYYSQIVNDFQKGDIAEGYSVSREKKESFPLTVTSAQKNPTAFYLCASSIGAVSTDTQYFGPGTRLTVL.

The V and J genes are TRBV15 and TRBJ1-1, with a weak D call TRBD1 (5 bases). Per the germline V gene, CDR1 is LNHNV and CDR2 is YYDKDF (reference sequence). Trimming shortened V by 5 bases and J by 1 base, and 11 bases separated the two germline ends. This CDR3 is built from 14 residues. This chain's CDR3 is CATSGRQQNTEAFF. CDR3 nucleotides: TGTGCCACCAGCGGGAGACAGCAGAACACTGAAGCTTTCTTT.

This clonotype is labeled medium-sized (0.01 to 0.1%). CDR3 amino acids: CATSRDRTSGPGAQYF. The CDR3 DNA is TGTGCCACCAGCAGAGATCGGACTAGCGGGCCGGGGGCCCAGTACTTC. This chain connects TRBV15 to TRBJ2-5; 11 bases line up with TRBD2. Germline assignment: CDR1 LNHNV and CDR2 YYDKDF (reference sequence). The CDR3 consists of 16 residues. The J segment lost 9 bases and the V segment lost 0 bases, leaving 9 bases of the junction unmatched.